These 19 T cell receptor beta chains share one sample of origin, sequenced in a study of shared clonotypes between healthy human individuals. The naive CD8 fraction comprised CD45RO-negative cells positively selected for CCR7 and excluded terminally differentiated effector memory CD45RA+ cells. Method: immunoSEQ multiplex PCR; TCRdb's copy keeps in-frame clones and lacks some. The profile shows hundreds of thousands of clones, 95% to 96% of them singletons. Sample: naive CD8+ T cells sorted from blood. The receptors were sampled from a woman in her thirties in good health.

This sequence joins TRBV2 and TRBJ2-7; D not resolved. The CDR3 extends over 13 amino acids. Trimming took off 10 bases at V and 0 bases at J, with 13 bases between the two ends. Germline-derived CDR1 and CDR2 are SNHLY and FYNNEI. DNA of the CDR3: TGTGCCACCCTAGGAACAGACTCCTACGAGCAGTACTTC. Translation gives CATLGTDSYEQYF.

Only one count was recorded for this clone. The chain is built from TRBV5-4 and TRBJ2-5; the D is unclear. Germline lookup yields CDR1 SGHNT and CDR2 YYREEE (reference sequence). The CDR3 extends over 15 amino acids. V was pared by 2 bases and J by 4 bases, with 15 bases between. CDR3 DNA: TGTGCCAGCAGCTTTAGTGACCAAATAGGAGAGACCCAGTACTTC. It codes for CASSFSDQIGETQYF. Using reference TRBV5-4 and TRBJ2-5 for the parts outside the CDR3, the full variable domain is ETGVTQSPTHLIKTRGQQVTLRCSSQSGHNTVSWYQQALGQGPQFIFQYYREEENGRGNFPPRFSGLQFPNYSSELNVNALELDDSALYLCASSFSDQIGETQYFGPGTRLLVL.

This clone was found once. This chain links TRBV28 with TRBJ1-4; D gene ambiguous. With 1 base removed from V and 4 bases from J, the gap between germline ends came to 7 bases. Looked up from germline, CDR1 is MDHEN and CDR2 is SYDVKM. The CDR3 spans 14 residues. The CDR3 spells CASSLLILNEKLFF. The DNA of the CDR3 is TGTGCCAGCAGTTTATTGATCCTTAATGAAAAACTGTTTTTT.

This chain links TRBV7-8 with TRBJ2-7, with D possibly matching TRBD1 (6 bases). Germline loops: CDR1 SGHVS, CDR2 FQNEAQ. CDR3 size: 15 residues. V lost 5 bases and J lost 1, with 15 bases in between. CDR3 in amino acids: CASSPTGTPSYEQYF. The CDR3 DNA is TGTGCCAGCAGCCCCACAGGGACCCCTTCCTACGAGCAGTACTTC.

The CDR3 sequence is CASSIGMRYEQYF. The CDR3 DNA is TGTGCCAGTAGTATAGGAATGCGTTACGAGCAGTACTTC. The chain employs TRBV19 and TRBJ2-7; no clear D gene. The germline V and J ends were trimmed by 1 base and 4 bases, with 8 bases remaining between them. Germline V gene data show CDR1 as LNHDA and CDR2 as SQIVND (reference sequence). This CDR3 has 13 residues.

The V call is TRBV27, the J call TRBJ2-1, with TRBD2 matching over 13 bases. Germline V gene data show CDR1 as MNHEY and CDR2 as SMNVEV (reference sequence). The CDR3 totals 16 residues. The V gene end was trimmed by 4 bases and the J gene end by 4 bases; junction bases not matched to a gene: 4. CDR3: CASSWTSGSPYNEQFF. The CDR3 DNA follows: TGTGCCAGCAGTTGGACTAGCGGGAGTCCTTACAATGAGCAGTTCTTC.

The V call is TRBV11-2, the J call TRBJ2-7; 8 bases are shared with TRBD2. Germline V gene lookup returns CDR1 SGHAT and CDR2 FQNNGV. V was clipped by 4 bases and J by 2 bases; unmatched bases: 4. The CDR3 is 14 residues long. CDR3 region: CASSSQRETYEQYF. In nucleotides, the CDR3 is TGTGCCAGCAGCTCTCAGCGGGAGACCTACGAGCAGTACTTC.

This chain joins TRBV7-9 and TRBJ2-2; unclear D gene. Germline-derived CDR1 and CDR2 are SEHNR and FQNEAQ (reference sequence). V gave up 3 bases and J gave up 2 bases, with 13 bases separating them. The length of the CDR3 is 16 residues. CDR3 DNA: TGTGCCAGCAGCTTTCTTCCGGGCTCCAACACCGGGGAGCTGTTTTTT. Its translation: CASSFLPGSNTGELFF.

The chain combines TRBV7-9 with TRBJ1-5; D is unclear. Trimming took off 7 bases at V and 4 bases at J, with 8 bases between the two ends. From germline, CDR1 is SEHNR and CDR2 FQNEAQ (reference sequence). This CDR3 contains 12 residues. The CDR3 reads CASNRGNQPQHF. The CDR3 coding sequence is TGTGCCAGCAACCGAGGGAATCAGCCCCAGCATTTT.

CDR3 in amino acids: CASSHNRETQYF. Here the CDR3 DNA reads TGTGCCAGCAGCCATAATAGGGAGACCCAGTACTTC. The V call is TRBV14, the J call TRBJ2-5; no clear D. The CDR3 totals 12 residues. V dropped 3 bases and J dropped 5 bases, with 7 bases sitting between them. Germline V gene data show CDR1 as SGHDN and CDR2 as FVKESK.

The gene calls are TRBV7-6 and TRBJ2-1; D tentatively fits TRBD1 or TRBD2 (5 bases each). Trimming removed 0 bases from V and 4 bases from J, with 16 bases in between. In germline, CDR1 is SGHVS, CDR2 FNYEAQ. There are 17 residues in the CDR3. The DNA for the CDR3 is TGTGCCAGCAGCTTAGCAGTGGGGACCGGTCCTTACAATGAGCAGTTCTTC. This sequence encodes CASSLAVGTGPYNEQFF.

The chain joins TRBV7-3 to TRBJ2-1; D assignment may be TRBD1 or TRBD2 (5 bases each). The CDR3 is 16 residues long. Trimming left V 5 bases short and J 6 bases short, with 20 bases between. Germline-derived CDR1 and CDR2 are SGHTA and FQGTGA. This CDR3 is CASSQSGWGRGNEQFF. As DNA, the CDR3 is TGTGCCAGCAGCCAATCCGGGTGGGGACGAGGCAATGAGCAGTTCTTC.

The gene calls are TRBV14 and TRBJ2-7; no clear D gene. Per the germline V gene, CDR1 is SGHDN and CDR2 is FVKESK. The CDR3 sequence is 12 residues long. V lost 8 bases, J lost 3 bases, and 11 bases lay in between. The CDR3 protein is CASGWASYEQYF. In DNA, the CDR3 is TGTGCCAGCGGGTGGGCTAGCTACGAGCAGTACTTC.

The chain uses TRBV5-8 and TRBJ2-7; D is unresolved. The CDR3 is 12 amino acids. Per the germline V gene, CDR1 is SGHTS and CDR2 is YDEGEE. Trimming removed 0 bases from V and 4 bases from J, with 5 bases in between. CDR3 sequence reads: CASSLALYEQYF. The CDR3 DNA follows: TGTGCCAGCAGCTTGGCCTTGTACGAGCAGTACTTC.

The chain joins TRBV14 to TRBJ2-1; 7 bases agree with TRBD2. The CDR3 runs 15 residues. Germline V gene sequence: CDR1 SGHDN, CDR2 FVKESK. Trimming cost V 5 bases and J 8 bases; bases outside gene matches: 12. Written as DNA, the CDR3 is TGTGCCAGCAGCAATCAGCGGGACCCTGAGGATGAGCAGTTCTTC. As protein: CASSNQRDPEDEQFF. The full variable domain, completed using reference TRBV14 and TRBJ2-1, is EAGVTQFPSHSVIEKGQTVTLRCDPISGHDNLYWYRRVMGKEIKFLLHFVKESKQDESGMPNNRFLAERTGGTYSTLKVQPAELEDSGVYFCASSNQRDPEDEQFFGPGTRLTVL.

A remark on this clone: Other DNA sequences from this sample encode an identical CDR3 as well. This chain joins TRBV27 and TRBJ2-2; unclear D gene. The V end was cut by 3 bases, the J end by 0 bases, with 5 bases between. Germline V CDR1 and CDR2: MNHEY, SMNVEV (reference sequence). The length of the CDR3 is 14 residues. The CDR3 loop is CASSFGANTGELFF. Written as DNA, the CDR3 is TGTGCCAGCAGTTTTGGGGCGAACACCGGGGAGCTGTTTTTT.

The chain uses TRBV9 and TRBJ2-3; D uncertain. Germline-derived CDR1 and CDR2 are SGDLS and YYNGEE. V lost 3 bases, J lost 2 bases, and 16 bases lay in between. This CDR3 region has 16 residues. CDR3 bases: TGTGCCAGCAGCGCGGGTGGTCAGGCCACCACAGATACGCAGTATTTT. Amino acids: CASSAGGQATTDTQYF.

The rearrangement joins TRBV28 to TRBJ2-5, with 7 bases that match TRBD2. The end of the DNA aligns better with TRBJ2-7, so the J call may be wrong. The CDR3 covers 15 residues. Germline CDR1 MDHEN, CDR2 SYDVKM. The CDR3 DNA follows: TGTGCCAGCAGTGGAACTAGCGTAAACACCTACGAGCAGTACTTC. This encodes CASSGTSVNTYEQYF.

The rearrangement links TRBV27 to TRBJ1-5; no firm D call. There are 14 residues in the CDR3. Trimming took 3 bases from V and 5 from J, leaving 11 bases between them. Germline V gives CDR1 MNHEY, CDR2 SMNVEV (reference sequence). CDR3 nucleotide sequence: TGTGCCAGCAGTTTTCGGTCAGGAGATCAGCCCCAGCATTTT. It codes for CASSFRSGDQPQHF.